Described below is a single T cell receptor (beta chain) sequence and its context. No cognate antigen has been identified for it. No base-level quality is on record; no much larger clone is a single base apart. This specimen's treatment or condition label, per the study, means: 15 to 20 received Ad26.COV2.S at low or high dose, single or two shots; about 5 received placebo; per-sample allocation not given. Repertoires of vaccine and placebo recipients were sequenced from samples collected on day 63 after the first injection. Cohort 1b enrolled about 25 adults aged 18-55 years at a single site in Boston, USA, between 29 July and 7 August 2020. Ad26.COV2.S consisted of a replication-incompetent adenovirus type 26 vector by which a prefusion-stabilized SARS-CoV-2 spike protein from the original Wuhan strain was expressed. These data originate in a study of Ad26.COV2.S vaccination and SARS-CoV-2 variants (dated by TCRdb to the early 2020s). Background for the entire study: Donors in the vaccine arm were drawn from COV1001, a multicentre, randomized, double-blind, placebo-controlled phase I-IIa trial testing Ad26.COV2.S in healthy adults. The specificity and breadth of SARS-CoV-2-reactive T cell receptors after Ad26.COV2.S vaccination were assessed by TCRbeta repertoire sequencing. Blinding of investigators to trial group allocation was maintained during experiments and outcome assessment. A total of 32 samples were included in the TCR-sequenced set, comprising some 20 Ad26.COV2.S vaccine recipients, 5 placebo recipients and 8 SARS-CoV-2 convalescent individuals. Ad26.COV2.S was administered intramuscularly at a dose of 5x10^10 or 1x10^11 viral particles, either as one shot or as two shots given 56 days apart. Trial participants were randomized into five groups of five: low-dose or high-dose Ad26.COV2.S given once or twice, or placebo on both occasions.

V loses 1 base, J loses 0 bases, and the germline ends lie 11 bases apart. Per the germline V gene, SNHLY is the CDR1 and FYNNEI is the CDR2. The CDR3, from cysteine to phenylalanine, totals 16 residues. Here the CDR3 DNA is all that survives: 48 bases in frame from base 1. Findings and caveats that apply to the study as a whole: It was noted by the authors that total T cell responses may have been underestimated by the TCR breadth and depth analyses. Substantial breadth of spike-specific CD8+ and CD4+ T cell responses was reported after vaccination. Non-spike TCR breadth was comparable between vaccine and placebo recipients, consistent with the vaccine containing only spike. The study was not powered for comparison of responses between vaccine doses or regimens. Higher spike-specific TCR breadth was observed in Ad26.COV2.S recipients than in placebo recipients (P = 0.0014).

The immunoSEQ Assay was used to sequence TCRbeta CDR3 regions. After extraction, genomic DNA underwent amplification by bias-controlled multiplex PCR, followed by high-throughput sequencing. The paper's processing steps were these. To quantify the absolute abundance of every unique TCRbeta CDR3 region, sequences were collapsed and filtered. Usable DNA was measured by amplifying reference genes present in all nucleated cells, and TCRbeta template counts were normalized to that usable DNA to estimate T cell fraction. Repertoire TCRs were annotated as SARS-CoV-2-specific by exact matching of V gene, CDR3 amino acid sequence and J gene to a known reactive TCR set. The reference SARS-CoV-2 TCR set came from MIRA and was filtered for enrichment in COVID-19-positive ImmuneCODE repertoires, removing public or cross-reactive TCRs. Based on the MIRA antigens, annotated TCRs were further analysed at the level of specific ORF or position within ORF. Depth was the summed frequency of annotated unique rearrangements, while breadth was defined as annotated unique rearrangements over total unique productive rearrangements. TCR breadth was compared between groups using two-sided Wilcoxon rank-sum tests. TCRdb retrieved this table from immuneACCESS and kept in-frame rearrangements only. Not all clones are present; in checked studies, unresolved V genes account for under half, and no reason is known for the remainder. D and trimming were read from the DNA, whereas the V and J calls and clone size are those reported in that table. This sample lists a few hundred thousand clones; 83% were detected once. About 7.1% of the sample comes from the top ten.

This receptor was obtained from a person between 18 and 65 years old who received the Ad26.COV2.S COVID-19 vaccine or a placebo. The V and J segments used are TRBV2 and TRBJ2-3; the D region possibly corresponds to TRBD2 (7 bases align). This material consisted of peripheral blood, taken in a trial of Ad26.COV2.S vaccine versus placebo. This receptor carries the CDR3 CASSEGGGVSTDTQYF. Read as DNA, the sequence is TGTGCCAGCAGTGAAGGAGGGGGGGTAAGCACAGATACGCAGTATTTT. Reference TRBV2 and TRBJ2-3 proteins supply the regions before and after the CDR3; the full variable domain is: EPEVTQTPSHQVTQMGQEVILRCVPISNHLYFYWYRQILGQKVEFLVSFYNNEISEKSEIFDDQFSVERPDGSNFTLKIRSTKLEDSAMYFCASSEGGGVSTDTQYFGPGTRLTVL.